The entry that follows covers one T cell receptor beta chain sequence. Antigen specificity is unknown. The data are from a study of cytomegalovirus exposure and HLA in healthy donors. The study's findings and limits: Indistinguishability led to the exclusion of some V segments, TRBV6-2 and TRBV6-3 included.

This PCR relied on a set of 60 Vbeta primers and 13 Jbeta primers. Assay used: immunoSEQ multiplex PCR; TCRdb lists only in-frame clones, some missing. The table lists 170,000 or so clones, around 72% of them singletons. CDR1 is SQVTM, CDR2 ANQGSEA, per germline. J lost 9 bases, V lost 7 bases, and 8 bases had no gene match. CDR3 length: 12 residues. The rearrangement uses TRBV29-1 and TRBJ2-1, with 8 bases lining up with TRBD1. This clonotype was sampled from a woman aged 50 to 65 in good health and CMV-seropositive. The sample comprised PBMCs. The DNA of the CDR3 is TGCAGCGCCCGAACGACAGGGGCTGAGCAGTTCTTC. This translates into CSARTTGAEQFF.